The T cell receptor beta chain described here comes from a study of neurological immune-mediated disorders. A single record per CDR3 protein comes from TCRdb applying MiXCR to the 5' RACE reads. Among under 60,000 distinct CDR3 sequences, approximately 10% were seen once, and the ten largest hold approximately 22%. The V gene's germline CDR1 is SQVTM and CDR2 ANQGSEA. Losses at the gene ends were 3 bases for V and 10 bases for J; bases not matched to a gene: 6. There are 12 residues in the CDR3. This clonotype has ten or more counts. The chain uses TRBV29-1 and TRBJ2-1; 7 nucleotides align to TRBD1. The sequence was obtained from a woman between 40 and 50 years old with HTLV-1-associated myelopathy (HAM/TSP). The material sequenced was PBMCs. The CDR3 nucleotides are TGCAGCGTTGACCCAGGGGGATGGGAGCAGTTCTTC. Protein product: CSVDPGGWEQFF.